These 23 T cell receptor beta chains came from one sample sequenced in a study of T cells in Graves' hyperthyroidism and ophthalmopathy. There were TCR beta CDR3 regions amplified from RNA transcripts. A set of HTBI primers served as the primers for a first-round RT-PCR of the TCR CDR3. Using its own MiXCR run on the multiplex PCR reads, TCRdb lists one record per CDR3 protein. The table includes 200,000 or so distinct CDR3 sequences, about a sixth detected once. Sequencing was carried out using blood. These receptors were taken from a woman aged 45-59 years with Graves' hyperthyroidism.

There are a few counts of this clonotype. The rearrangement uses TRBV5-1 and TRBJ2-6, with 8 bases lining up with TRBD2. Germline lookup yields CDR1 SGHRS and CDR2 YFSETQ. The CDR3 loop spans 16 amino acids. Germline trimming cut 4 bases from V and 4 bases from J; bases unmatched to any gene: 7. The CDR3 sequence is CASSRAGGAGANVLTF. The CDR3 bases are TGCGCCAGCAGCCGTGCCGGGGGGGCCGGGGCCAACGTCCTGACTTTC.

Ten or more counts support this clonotype. This rearrangement joins TRBV18 to TRBJ1-1; D gene ambiguous. CDR3 length: 12 amino acids. The germline CDR1 and CDR2 sequences are KGHSH and LQKENI. The V end was cut by 2 bases, the J end by 4 bases, with 5 bases between. The CDR3, as DNA: TGTGCCAGCTCACCATTTCGCACTGAAGCTTTCTTT. Translating it yields CASSPFRTEAFF.

This clonotype occurred many times. The chain links TRBV12-3 or TRBV12-4 to TRBJ1-1, with TRBD1 as a possible D gene (6 bases). V lost 5 bases, J lost 1 base, and 8 bases lay in between. The CDR3 covers 13 residues. The CDR3 reads CASSLTGNTEAFF. The CDR3 bases are TGTGCCAGCAGTCTGACAGGGAACACTGAAGCTTTCTTT.

There are many counts of this clonotype. The J gene is TRBJ2-1, the V gene TRBV28; 9 positions match TRBD2. CDR3 length: 14 residues. With V trimmed by 3 bases and J by 9 bases, 6 bases remained unmatched. CDR1 is MDHEN and CDR2 is SYDVKM in the germline V gene. CDR3 DNA sequence: TGTGCCAGCAGTTTTCCTCTAGCGGGGCGTGAGCAGTTCTTC. Its translation: CASSFPLAGREQFF.

The V gene is TRBV7-6, the J gene TRBJ2-1; 9 nucleotides agree with TRBD2. This CDR3 spans 16 amino acids. CDR1 SGHVS and CDR2 FNYEAQ come from the germline V gene. V lost 2 bases, J lost 8 bases, and 10 bases stayed unmatched. The CDR3 region is CASSLRPLAGSDEQFF. In DNA form, the CDR3 reads TGTGCCAGCAGCTTAAGGCCCCTAGCGGGATCGGATGAGCAGTTCTTC.

This clonotype has a count of ten or more. The V call is TRBV29-1, the J call TRBJ2-3; possible D gene TRBD1, 6 bases. Per the germline V gene, CDR1 is SQVTM and CDR2 is ANQGSEA. This CDR3 is 12 amino acids long. V lost 6 bases, J lost 1 base, and 8 bases lay in between. The CDR3 coding sequence is TGCAGCGTGAACAGGGGCACAGATACGCAGTATTTT. This codes for CSVNRGTDTQYF.

The chain uses TRBV28 and TRBJ1-4, with 7 bases lining up with TRBD1. CDR1 and CDR2 (germline): MDHEN, SYDVKM. The length of the CDR3 is 17 residues. The trim removed 4 bases at V and 7 bases at J, leaving 15 bases unmatched. CDR3 DNA sequence: TGTGCCAGCAGTTCACCCCCCCACAGGGGCTTCGGTGAAAAACTGTTTTTT. It specifies CASSSPPHRGFGEKLFF.

This clonotype showed up many times. The rearrangement uses TRBV9 and TRBJ1-1; 7 bases are shared with TRBD1. The CDR3 sequence is 18 residues long. Per the germline V gene, CDR1 is SGDLS and CDR2 is YYNGEE. J gave up 1 base and V 0 bases, and 12 bases lay outside the gene matches. The CDR3 spells CASSVDLGRGRPNTEAFF. CDR3 coding DNA: TGTGCCAGCAGCGTAGACCTAGGGAGGGGGCGCCCGAACACTGAAGCTTTCTTT.

In its sample, this clonotype was seen many times. The chain joins TRBV7-3 to TRBJ2-1, with 7 bases identical to TRBD1. Trimming at V came to 4 bases and at J to 6 bases, leaving 6 bases not matched to a gene. Germline V gene lookup returns CDR1 SGHTA and CDR2 FQGTGA. The CDR3 extends over 14 amino acids. The CDR3 nucleotides are TGTGCCAGCAGCTCGGGACAGTTCCCCAATGAGCAGTTCTTC. It translates to CASSSGQFPNEQFF.

This clonotype occurred many times. The V gene is TRBV9, the J gene TRBJ1-2; 7 bases map to TRBD1. Germline V gene data show CDR1 as SGDLS and CDR2 as YYNGEE. The ends lost 4 bases at V and 1 base at J; junction bases unmatched: 16. This CDR3 spans 18 amino acids. The CDR3 sequence is CASSHLDRARSINYGYTF. For the CDR3, the DNA is TGTGCCAGCAGCCATCTAGACAGGGCGCGATCAATTAACTATGGCTACACCTTC.

This clonotype was seen ten or more times. The gene calls are TRBV7-3 and TRBJ2-1, with 10 positions matching TRBD2. V lost 3 bases, J lost 7 bases, and 9 bases stayed unmatched. Germline CDR1 SGHTA, CDR2 FQGTGA. This CDR3 has 16 residues. This chain's CDR3 is CASSFGPGLASNEQFF. The CDR3 DNA reads TGTGCCAGCAGCTTTGGGCCGGGACTAGCGTCGAATGAGCAGTTCTTC.

This clonotype was counted many times. The V call is TRBV3-1, the J call TRBJ2-3; 7 bases are a match to TRBD2. The CDR3 is 15 residues long. Germline V lookup: CDR1 LGHDT, CDR2 YNNKEL (reference sequence). Unmatched junction bases numbered 6, after V lost 4 bases and J lost 2 bases. The CDR3 loop reads CASSLSGTSTDTQYF. For the CDR3, the DNA is TGTGCCAGCAGCCTCAGCGGGACCTCCACAGATACGCAGTATTTT.

This clonotype was detected only a few times. V and J are TRBV7-2 and TRBJ1-2, with a tentative D call TRBD1 (5 bases). V lost 1 base and J 4 bases, leaving 10 bases between the germline ends. The germline CDR1 and CDR2 sequences are SGHTA and FQGNSA. The CDR3 is made up of 14 amino acids. The CDR3 sequence: CASSLEGLGYGYTF. Here the CDR3 DNA reads TGTGCCAGCAGCTTAGAGGGGTTAGGCTATGGCTACACCTTC.

This clonotype was counted at least ten times. The V call is TRBV3-1, the J call TRBJ2-2; D uncertain. This CDR3 has 14 amino acids. V was pared by 0 bases and J by 5 bases, with 7 bases between. Germline V gives CDR1 LGHDT, CDR2 YNNKEL (reference sequence). The CDR3 loop is CASSQDAWTGELFF. The CDR3 nucleotides are TGTGCCAGCAGCCAAGACGCGTGGACCGGGGAGCTGTTTTTT.

The chain is built from TRBV7-9 and TRBJ2-7; no firm D call. Trimming removed 3 bases at V and 1 base at J, with 13 bases between. CDR1 SEHNR and CDR2 FQNEAQ come from the germline V gene (reference sequence). The CDR3 extends over 15 amino acids. This CDR3 is CASSFYQENSYEQYF. In nucleotides, the CDR3 is TGTGCCAGCAGCTTTTATCAGGAGAATTCCTACGAGCAGTACTTC.

J is TRBJ1-2 and V is TRBV7-8, with 11 bases identical to TRBD1. V shed 3 bases and J 4 bases; nucleotides not matched to a gene: 4. CDR3 length equals 15 residues. The germline gives CDR1 SGHVS, CDR2 FQNEAQ. The CDR3 DNA follows: TGTGCCAGCAGCTTCCGCGGGACAGGGGGCTATGGCTACACCTTC. Residues: CASSFRGTGGYGYTF.

The chain joins TRBV5-1 to TRBJ1-4, with D unclear. Germline loops: CDR1 SGHRS, CDR2 YFSETQ. Trimming took 2 bases from V and 4 from J, leaving 18 bases between them. This CDR3 is 17 amino acids long. The CDR3 DNA reads TGCGCCAGCAGCTTACGAGGGTCGAGTGCCCTTAATGAAAAACTGTTTTTT. It translates to CASSLRGSSALNEKLFF.

This chain connects TRBV27 to TRBJ2-1, with 9 bases lining up with TRBD2. This CDR3 comprises 17 residues. Germline lookup yields CDR1 MNHEY and CDR2 SMNVEV (reference sequence). After removal of 5 bases from V and 4 bases from J, the junction contained 12 bases not matched to a gene. CDR3 in DNA: TGTGCCAGCAGTCAGGAAACGACTAGCGGAGGTTACAATGAGCAGTTCTTC. This sequence encodes CASSQETTSGGYNEQFF.

Ten or more counts support this clonotype. The chain carries TRBV20-1 and TRBJ2-3, with 8 bases that match TRBD2. The CDR3 is 17 residues long. The junction had 12 bases not matched to a gene; V was cut back by 1 base and J by 3 bases. Germline CDR1 DFQATT, CDR2 SNEGSKA (reference sequence). The CDR3: CSARAANSSGFTDTQYF. The DNA for the CDR3 is TGCAGTGCTAGAGCCGCGAATTCTAGCGGGTTTACAGATACGCAGTATTTT.

Many counts were recorded for this clonotype. The chain uses TRBV12-3 or TRBV12-4 and TRBJ1-5, with D tentatively TRBD1 (5 bases). Trimming took 3 bases from V and 3 from J, leaving 18 bases between them. The CDR3 extends over 17 amino acids. The CDR3 DNA is TGTGCCAGCAGTTTTTCAGGGACTTGGGGCCCCAATCAGCCCCAGCATTTT. Protein product: CASSFSGTWGPNQPQHF.

This rearrangement joins TRBV3-1 to TRBJ1-5, with 9 bases that match TRBD1. Germline CDR1 is LGHDT and CDR2 is YNNKEL (reference sequence). The J segment lost 7 bases and the V segment lost 4 bases, leaving 14 bases of the junction unmatched. CDR3 length: 17 residues. CDR3 bases: TGTGCCAGCAGCCCGACCGGGACAGGGCTTCGGCGGCAGCCCCAGCATTTT. Translated, it gives CASSPTGTGLRRQPQHF. The full variable domain, completed using reference TRBV3-1 and TRBJ1-5, is DTAVSQTPKYLVTQMGNDKSIKCEQNLGHDTMYWYKQDSKKFLKIMFSYNNKELIINETVPNRFSPKSPDKAHLNLHINSLELGDSAVYFCASSPTGTGLRRQPQHFGDGTRLSIL.

This clonotype was found many times. V usage is TRBV18 and J usage is TRBJ1-2; unclear D gene. This CDR3 has 12 amino acids. Germline V gene data show CDR1 as KGHSH and CDR2 as LQKENI. The germline V and J ends were trimmed by 1 base and 6 bases, with 6 bases remaining between them. DNA of the CDR3: TGTGCCAGCTCACCACGTTACAATGGCTACACCTTC. It encodes CASSPRYNGYTF.

The table lists this clonotype with many counts. V usage is TRBV30 and J usage is TRBJ2-2; 9 nucleotides agree with TRBD1. The CDR3 is 16 residues long. CDR1 is GTSNPN and CDR2 is SVGIG in the germline V gene (reference sequence). V trimming: 2 bases; J trimming: 8 bases; junction bases outside the gene matches: 12. The CDR3: CAWSYGTGKFLGELFF. In DNA, the CDR3 is TGTGCCTGGAGTTATGGGACAGGGAAATTCCTAGGGGAGCTGTTTTTT.